Presented here are 9 T cell receptor beta chains from one specimen sequenced in a study of long-term antiretroviral therapy in people with HIV. At survey level, the immunoSEQ assay was run in its v3.0 version. Method: immunoSEQ multiplex PCR; TCRdb's copy keeps in-frame clones and lacks some. This table has a few thousand clones, more than 75% appearing once. The source material was unsorted PBMCs, sampled 1.3 years after starting antiretroviral therapy. Receptors originate from a woman aged 50 to 60 with HIV.

The chain combines TRBV21-1 with TRBJ2-7; whether TRBD1, the table's D call, matches the DNA was not checked. TRBV21-1 is noted as a pseudogene. The CDR3 runs 15 residues. This CDR3 reads CASSKAGTGVFEQYV. The CDR3 DNA is TGTGCCAGCAGCAAAGCCGGGACAGGGGTTTTCGAGCAGTACGTC.

This clone was detected once. This chain joins TRBV30 and TRBJ2-7; a possible D gene is TRBD2 (5 bases). Trimming pared 0 bases from V and 2 bases from J, leaving 11 bases between. This CDR3 region has 14 residues. Germline V gives CDR1 GTSNPN, CDR2 SVGIG (reference sequence). The CDR3 protein is CAWSVETGTYEQYF. The CDR3, as DNA: TGTGCCTGGAGTGTCGAGACGGGAACCTACGAGCAGTACTTC.

The chain carries TRBV7-2 and TRBJ2-3; possible D gene TRBD1, 5 bases. The CDR3 consists of 13 residues. With 5 bases removed from V and 1 base from J, the gap between germline ends came to 7 bases. Germline V CDR1 and CDR2: SGHTA, FQGNSA. The CDR3 DNA follows: TGTGCCAGCAGCCTACAGGGCACAGATACGCAGTATTTT. Translated: CASSLQGTDTQYF.

This chain links TRBV27 with TRBJ1-1; D is uncertain. The CDR3 length is 14 residues. Germline lookup yields CDR1 MNHEY and CDR2 SMNVEV (reference sequence). V was trimmed by 2 bases and J by 1 base, leaving 8 bases between them. CDR3 sequence reads: CASSLGDTNTEAFF. CDR3 in DNA: TGTGCCAGCAGTTTAGGCGACACGAACACTGAAGCTTTCTTT.

The V gene is TRBV5-1, the J gene TRBJ1-1; TRBD1 might be the D (5 bases). V lost 2 bases to trimming and J lost 5 bases, with 10 bases between them. CDR3 length equals 13 residues. Germline CDR1 reads SGHRS; CDR2 reads YFSETQ. This CDR3 reads CASSLRDGTEAFF. CDR3 coding DNA: TGCGCCAGCAGCTTACGGGACGGGACTGAAGCTTTCTTT.

The chain uses TRBV4-1 and TRBJ2-7; no clear D. Germline values: CDR1 MGHRA, CDR2 YSYEKL. The CDR3 has 13 residues. Trimming stripped 0 bases from V and 3 bases from J, with 6 bases between. CDR3 protein: CASSQDIGYEQYF. The CDR3 nucleotides read TGCGCCAGCAGCCAAGATATCGGCTACGAGCAGTACTTC.

J is TRBJ2-5 and V is TRBV30; 9 positions agree with TRBD2. With 0 bases clipped from V and 5 bases from J, the junction kept 7 bases outside the gene matches. Germline CDR1 is GTSNPN and CDR2 is SVGIG (reference sequence). The CDR3 loop spans 15 amino acids. The CDR3 loop is CAWSVAAGGRETQYF. CDR3 nucleotides: TGTGCCTGGAGTGTAGCAGCGGGGGGTAGGGAGACCCAGTACTTC.

The gene calls are TRBV10-3 and TRBJ1-2; D call uncertain. The CDR3 has 13 residues. The V gene's germline CDR1 is ENHRY and CDR2 SYGVKD. V dropped 0 bases and J dropped 8 bases, with 10 bases sitting between them. This CDR3 reads CAISESSPRGYTF. CDR3 coding DNA: TGTGCCATCAGTGAGTCGTCCCCAAGGGGCTACACCTTC.

The rearrangement uses TRBV10-2 and TRBJ2-1; the D gene is possibly TRBD1 (7 bases). There are 18 residues in the CDR3. V was clipped by 1 base and J by 5 bases, with 21 bases between them. The V gene's germline CDR1 is WSHSY and CDR2 SAAADI. The CDR3 nucleotides read TGCGCCAGCAGTGAGTGGGAGGACAGGCCGAGCCTCCACAATGAGCAGTTCTTC. It is translated as CASSEWEDRPSLHNEQFF.